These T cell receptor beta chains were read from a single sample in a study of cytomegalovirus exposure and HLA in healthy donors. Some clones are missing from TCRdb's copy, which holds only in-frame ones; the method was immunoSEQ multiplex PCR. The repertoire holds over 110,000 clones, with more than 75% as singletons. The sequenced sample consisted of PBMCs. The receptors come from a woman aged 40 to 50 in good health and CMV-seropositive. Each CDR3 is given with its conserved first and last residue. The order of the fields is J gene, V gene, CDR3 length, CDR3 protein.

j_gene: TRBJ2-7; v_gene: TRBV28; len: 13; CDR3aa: CASSFDIPYEQYF
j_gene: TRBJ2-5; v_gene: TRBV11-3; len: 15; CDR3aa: CASKRDNPLQETQYF
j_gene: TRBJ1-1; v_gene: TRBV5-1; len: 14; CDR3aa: CASSLGAGRTEAFF
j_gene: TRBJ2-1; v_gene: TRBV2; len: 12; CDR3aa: CASRVTVHEQFF
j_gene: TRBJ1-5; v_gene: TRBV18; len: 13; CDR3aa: CASGAASNQPQHF
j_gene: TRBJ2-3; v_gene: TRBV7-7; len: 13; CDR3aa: CASSFGGGDTQYF
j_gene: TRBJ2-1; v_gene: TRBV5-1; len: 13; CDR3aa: CASGFGVNNEQFF
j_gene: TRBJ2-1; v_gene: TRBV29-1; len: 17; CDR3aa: CSGRLAGGPGEYNEQFF
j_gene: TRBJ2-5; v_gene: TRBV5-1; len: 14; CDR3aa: CASSLPSSAETQYF
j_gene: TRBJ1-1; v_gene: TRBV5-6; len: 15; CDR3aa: CASSFSFGQNTEAFF
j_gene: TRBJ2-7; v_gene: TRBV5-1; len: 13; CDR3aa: CASSSGGPGEQYF
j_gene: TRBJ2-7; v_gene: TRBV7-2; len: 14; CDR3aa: CASSSRQGAYEQYF
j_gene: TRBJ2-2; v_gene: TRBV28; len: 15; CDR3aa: CASSPGLAGVGELFF
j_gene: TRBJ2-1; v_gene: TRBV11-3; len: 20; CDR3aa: CASSAQGRSGRLLGYNEQFF
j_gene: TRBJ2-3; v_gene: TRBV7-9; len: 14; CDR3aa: CASSLTGLVGGQYF
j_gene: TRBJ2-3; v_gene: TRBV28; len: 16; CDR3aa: CASRPQGVASTDTQYF
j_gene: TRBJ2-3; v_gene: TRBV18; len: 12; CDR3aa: CASSPPSDTQYF
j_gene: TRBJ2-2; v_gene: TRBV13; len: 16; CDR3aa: CASSLFGLLNTGELFF
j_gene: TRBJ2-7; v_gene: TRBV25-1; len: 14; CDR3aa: CASSESGFPSEQYF
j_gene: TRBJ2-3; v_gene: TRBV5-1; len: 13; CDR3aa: CASSRGGSDTQYF
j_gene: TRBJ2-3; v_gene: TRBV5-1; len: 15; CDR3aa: CASSLDSGSGDTQYF
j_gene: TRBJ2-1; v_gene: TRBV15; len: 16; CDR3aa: CATSREGTGYYNEQFF
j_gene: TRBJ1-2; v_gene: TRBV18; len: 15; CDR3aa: CASSPPQARDYGYTF
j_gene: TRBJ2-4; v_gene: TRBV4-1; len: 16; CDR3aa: CASSQVGRTGVYIQYF
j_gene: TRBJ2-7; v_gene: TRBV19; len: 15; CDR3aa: CASSLAGGSPYEQYF
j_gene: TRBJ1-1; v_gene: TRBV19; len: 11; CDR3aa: CASSISRRAFF
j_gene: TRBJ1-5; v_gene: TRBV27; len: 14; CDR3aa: CASSLRQGGPPQHF
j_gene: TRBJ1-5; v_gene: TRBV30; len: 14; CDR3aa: CAWSVLEGGQPQHF
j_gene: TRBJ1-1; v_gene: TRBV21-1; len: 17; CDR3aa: CASSKGLDSGSDTEAFF
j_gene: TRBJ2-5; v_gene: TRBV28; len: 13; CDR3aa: CASSFGAQETQYF
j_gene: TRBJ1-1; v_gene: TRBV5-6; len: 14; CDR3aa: CASSFEGADTEAFF
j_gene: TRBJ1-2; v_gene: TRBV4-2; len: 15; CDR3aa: CASSQDRAASGSYTF
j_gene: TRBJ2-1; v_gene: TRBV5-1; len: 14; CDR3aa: CASSLAVRVSEQFF
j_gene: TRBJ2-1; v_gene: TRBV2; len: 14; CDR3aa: CASGRWQGYNEQFF
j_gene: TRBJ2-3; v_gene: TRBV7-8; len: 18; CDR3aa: CASSHPRRGGAAQDTQYF
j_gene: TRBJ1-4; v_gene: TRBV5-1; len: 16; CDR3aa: CASSLGDRGINEKLFF
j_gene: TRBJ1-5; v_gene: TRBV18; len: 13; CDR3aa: CASSRDTNQPQHF
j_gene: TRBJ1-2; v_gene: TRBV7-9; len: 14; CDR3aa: CASSFGTGYYGYTF
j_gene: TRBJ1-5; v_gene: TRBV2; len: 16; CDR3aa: CASSERPGAYNQPQHF
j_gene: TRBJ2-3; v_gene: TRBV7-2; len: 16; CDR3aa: CASSPPGTRGPDTQYF
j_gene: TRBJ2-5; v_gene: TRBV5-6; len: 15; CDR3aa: CASTIGLAGQETQYF
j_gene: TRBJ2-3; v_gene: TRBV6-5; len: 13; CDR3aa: CASSGDFRDTQYF
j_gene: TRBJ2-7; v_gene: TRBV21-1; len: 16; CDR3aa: CASSPTTSGRLYEQYF
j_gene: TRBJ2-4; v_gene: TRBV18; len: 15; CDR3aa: CASSPAKPDRDIQYF
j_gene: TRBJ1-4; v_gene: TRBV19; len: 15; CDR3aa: CASSTRPFEGEKLFF
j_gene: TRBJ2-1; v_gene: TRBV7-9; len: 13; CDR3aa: CAGREGNYNEQFF
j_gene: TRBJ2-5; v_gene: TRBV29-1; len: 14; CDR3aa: CSVGSSGRLETQYF
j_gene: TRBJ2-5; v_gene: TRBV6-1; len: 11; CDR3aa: CATGLEGTQYF
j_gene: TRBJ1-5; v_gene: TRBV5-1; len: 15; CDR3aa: CASSPQGVSNQPQHF
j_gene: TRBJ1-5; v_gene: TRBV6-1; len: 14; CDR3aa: CASSVTGGSQPQHF
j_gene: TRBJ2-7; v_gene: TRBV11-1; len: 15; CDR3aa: CASSFLGTLPYEQYF